This T cell receptor beta chain was identified during a study of T cells in tuberculosis. Germline V gene sequence: CDR1 SEHNR, CDR2 FQNEAQ (reference sequence). The CDR3 is 17 amino acids. With 4 bases clipped from V and 4 bases from J, the junction kept 10 bases outside the gene matches. TCRdb's table, derived via immunoSEQ multiplex PCR, lists solely in-frame clones and lacks some. The profile shows over 25,000 clones, roughly 95% of them singletons. This chain connects TRBV7-9 to TRBJ1-2; 12 bases are a match to TRBD1. The sample comprised PBMCs. The clonotype comes from a donor aged 10 to 29 with latent tuberculosis or without tuberculosis infection. The DNA of the CDR3 is TGTGCCAGCAGCTCACGGGACAGGGGGCGGTTAGGCTATGGCTACACCTTC. It is translated as CASSSRDRGRLGYGYTF.